This is a list of T cell receptor beta chains from one sample in a study of blood T cell repertoires in COVID-19. Sequencing used immunoSEQ multiplex PCR; TCRdb keeps in-frame clones, though not all of them. This repertoire shows approximately 190,000 clones, roughly 80% found once; its top ten account for about 7.2%. Sequencing was done on a sample of peripheral blood. The receptor set was obtained from a man in his fifties or sixties with acute or convalescent COVID-19. The CDR3 runs from the conserved cysteine through the conserved F or W. D genes are given only for firm matches. Where a row states a size, it is once, few, many or the class of an expanded clone; other rows omit it.

v_call: TRBV9
clone_size: -
j_call: TRBJ2-2
d_call: -
cdr3_aa: CASSHVARGKGDESGELFF
cdr3_nt: TGTGCCAGCAGCCACGTCGCCCGGGGGAAGGGCGATGAATCAGGGGAGCTGTTTTTT

v_call: TRBV4-2
clone_size: -
j_call: TRBJ1-2
d_call: TRBD1
cdr3_aa: CASSQDLGQGPYGYTF
cdr3_nt: TGTGCCAGCAGCCAAGATCTGGGACAGGGGCCCTATGGCTACACCTTC

v_call: TRBV9
clone_size: -
j_call: TRBJ2-1
d_call: TRBD2
cdr3_aa: CASRAGGVHISYNEQFF
cdr3_nt: TGTGCCAGCAGAGCGGGGGGGGTCCATATTTCCTACAATGAGCAGTTCTTC

v_call: TRBV27
clone_size: -
j_call: TRBJ1-5
d_call: -
cdr3_aa: CASSLDRKYQPQHF
cdr3_nt: TGTGCCAGCAGTTTAGACAGGAAATATCAGCCCCAGCATTTT

v_call: TRBV15
clone_size: -
j_call: TRBJ2-7
d_call: TRBD1
cdr3_aa: CATRPRQGEYEQYF
cdr3_nt: TGTGCCACCAGGCCGAGACAGGGGGAGTACGAGCAGTACTTC

v_call: TRBV12-3/TRBV12-4
clone_size: -
j_call: TRBJ2-7
d_call: -
cdr3_aa: CASSPSVQYEQYF
cdr3_nt: TGTGCCAGCAGTCCGAGTGTGCAATACGAGCAGTACTTC

v_call: TRBV2
clone_size: -
j_call: TRBJ2-5
d_call: TRBD1
cdr3_aa: CASRQGQGIETQYF
cdr3_nt: TGTGCCAGCAGGCAGGGACAGGGCATAGAGACCCAGTACTTC

v_call: TRBV6-2/TRBV6-3
clone_size: -
j_call: TRBJ1-6
d_call: -
cdr3_aa: CASSYIAGTEFTRHTLQLHF
cdr3_nt: TGTGCCAGCAGTTACATCGCGGGCACCGAATTTACCCGACACACGCTTCAACTCCACTTT

v_call: TRBV3-1/TRBV3-2
clone_size: -
j_call: TRBJ2-7
d_call: -
cdr3_aa: CASSQDSGETTLYEQYF
cdr3_nt: TGTGCCAGCAGCCAAGATAGTGGGGAGACAACCCTCTACGAGCAGTACTTC

v_call: TRBV24-1
clone_size: -
j_call: TRBJ2-7
d_call: TRBD1
cdr3_aa: CATSENAGQGAGDEQYF
cdr3_nt: TGTGCCACCAGTGAAAACGCCGGACAGGGGGCCGGCGACGAGCAGTACTTC

v_call: TRBV4-1
clone_size: -
j_call: TRBJ2-7
d_call: TRBD1
cdr3_aa: CASSPKRGGLSIEQYF
cdr3_nt: TGCGCCAGCAGCCCTAAGAGAGGGGGCCTAAGTATAGAGCAGTACTTC

v_call: TRBV3-1/TRBV3-2
clone_size: -
j_call: TRBJ2-1
d_call: TRBD1
cdr3_aa: CASSLRETGRGNEQFF
cdr3_nt: TGTGCCAGCAGCCTAAGGGAGACAGGGAGAGGCAATGAGCAGTTCTTC

v_call: TRBV12-5
clone_size: -
j_call: TRBJ1-2
d_call: -
cdr3_aa: CASGDKDSYGYTF
cdr3_nt: TGTGCTAGTGGGGACAAGGACAGTTATGGCTACACCTTC

v_call: TRBV11-2
clone_size: few
j_call: TRBJ2-1
d_call: TRBD2
cdr3_aa: CASSLTTLAGVNEQFF
cdr3_nt: TGTGCCAGCAGCTTAACAACGCTAGCGGGAGTCAATGAGCAGTTCTTC

v_call: TRBV7-2
clone_size: -
j_call: TRBJ1-5
d_call: -
cdr3_aa: CASSLRGDQPQHF
cdr3_nt: TGTGCCAGCAGCTTACGGGGAGATCAGCCCCAGCATTTT

v_call: TRBV11-2
clone_size: -
j_call: TRBJ2-7
d_call: -
cdr3_aa: CASSLGSSEQYF
cdr3_nt: TGTGCCAGCAGCTTAGGTAGCAGTGAGCAGTACTTC

v_call: TRBV5-1
clone_size: few
j_call: TRBJ2-5
d_call: -
cdr3_aa: CASSWIGGEETQYF
cdr3_nt: TGCGCCAGCAGCTGGATCGGGGGTGAAGAGACCCAGTACTTC

v_call: TRBV19
clone_size: -
j_call: TRBJ1-2
d_call: -
cdr3_aa: CASSPNPTVTYGYTF
cdr3_nt: TGTGCCAGTAGTCCCAACCCGACAGTTACCTATGGCTACACCTTC

v_call: TRBV10-2
clone_size: -
j_call: TRBJ1-2
d_call: -
cdr3_aa: CASSEVRTGRANYGYTF
cdr3_nt: TGCGCCAGCAGTGAAGTACGAACAGGGCGAGCTAACTATGGCTACACCTTC

v_call: TRBV5-4
clone_size: -
j_call: TRBJ1-2
d_call: -
cdr3_aa: CASSLRGGARGYTF
cdr3_nt: TGTGCCAGCAGCTTGCGAGGAGGGGCCAGGGGCTACACCTTC

v_call: TRBV9
clone_size: once
j_call: TRBJ2-7
d_call: -
cdr3_aa: CASSVDFPPQAGSSYEQYF
cdr3_nt: TGTGCCAGCAGCGTAGATTTCCCCCCCCAGGCGGGGTCTTCCTACGAGCAGTACTTC

v_call: TRBV9
clone_size: -
j_call: TRBJ2-7
d_call: TRBD2
cdr3_aa: CASSVKGLAGSYEQYF
cdr3_nt: TGTGCCAGCAGCGTAAAGGGACTAGCGGGGTCCTACGAGCAGTACTTC

v_call: TRBV24-1
clone_size: -
j_call: TRBJ2-2
d_call: TRBD2
cdr3_aa: CATSDLVGGAAGELFF
cdr3_nt: TGTGCCACCAGTGATTTGGTCGGGGGGGCGGCCGGGGAGCTGTTTTTT

v_call: TRBV2
clone_size: -
j_call: TRBJ2-5
d_call: -
cdr3_aa: CASRDLAILETQYF
cdr3_nt: TGTGCCAGCAGAGATCTAGCGATCCTGGAGACCCAGTACTTC

v_call: TRBV7-2
clone_size: -
j_call: TRBJ1-6
d_call: -
cdr3_aa: CASSINRSPLHF
cdr3_nt: TGTGCCAGCAGCATAAACAGGTCACCCCTCCACTTT

v_call: TRBV2
clone_size: -
j_call: TRBJ2-6
d_call: TRBD1
cdr3_aa: CATRTFKADRTGWFTGANVLTF
cdr3_nt: TGTGCCACAAGAACATTCAAAGCGGACCGGACAGGGTGGTTCACTGGGGCCAACGTCCTGACTTTC

v_call: TRBV30
clone_size: -
j_call: TRBJ2-6
d_call: -
cdr3_aa: CAWSRGSGANVLTF
cdr3_nt: TGTGCCTGGAGTAGGGGCTCTGGGGCCAACGTCCTGACTTTC

v_call: TRBV5-4
clone_size: -
j_call: TRBJ2-3
d_call: TRBD2
cdr3_aa: CASSDLPGGASTDTQYF
cdr3_nt: TGTGCCAGCAGCGACTTACCGGGGGGGGCGAGCACAGATACGCAGTATTTT

v_call: TRBV3-1/TRBV3-2
clone_size: -
j_call: TRBJ2-1
d_call: TRBD1
cdr3_aa: CASSQDRGVGEQFF
cdr3_nt: TGTGCCAGCAGCCAGGACAGGGGAGTGGGTGAGCAGTTCTTC

v_call: TRBV7-9
clone_size: -
j_call: TRBJ1-3
d_call: TRBD1
cdr3_aa: CASGDRGPGNTIYF
cdr3_nt: TGTGCCAGCGGTGACAGGGGGCCTGGAAACACCATATATTTT

v_call: TRBV18
clone_size: -
j_call: TRBJ1-3
d_call: -
cdr3_aa: CASSPPGRETTGNTIYF
cdr3_nt: TGTGCCAGCTCACCACCGGGCAGGGAAACTACTGGAAACACCATATATTTT

v_call: TRBV24-1
clone_size: -
j_call: TRBJ2-1
d_call: TRBD1
cdr3_aa: CATSYSGQGPFF
cdr3_nt: TGTGCCACCAGTTATTCGGGACAGGGACCGTTCTTC

v_call: TRBV28
clone_size: -
j_call: TRBJ1-6
d_call: TRBD1
cdr3_aa: CASRLDREIDSPLHF
cdr3_nt: TGTGCCAGCAGGCTCGACAGGGAGATTGATTCACCCCTCCACTTT

v_call: TRBV13
clone_size: -
j_call: TRBJ2-2
d_call: -
cdr3_aa: CASTIRLGGNTGELFF
cdr3_nt: TGTGCCAGCACGATCAGGCTCGGAGGGAACACCGGGGAGCTGTTTTTT

v_call: TRBV3-1/TRBV3-2
clone_size: -
j_call: TRBJ2-7
d_call: -
cdr3_aa: CASSQIRSYEQYF
cdr3_nt: TGTGCCAGCAGCCAAATCCGGTCCTACGAGCAGTACTTC

v_call: TRBV19
clone_size: -
j_call: TRBJ1-2
d_call: TRBD1
cdr3_aa: CASSLWQGAGGYTF
cdr3_nt: TGTGCCAGTAGTCTGTGGCAGGGGGCAGGTGGCTACACCTTC

v_call: TRBV19
clone_size: -
j_call: TRBJ1-4
d_call: TRBD1
cdr3_aa: CASSIDRDRPNEKLFF
cdr3_nt: TGTGCCAGTAGTATAGACCGGGACAGGCCTAATGAAAAACTGTTTTTT

v_call: TRBV6-4
clone_size: -
j_call: TRBJ2-3
d_call: TRBD2
cdr3_aa: CASSPLAGVSTDTQYF
cdr3_nt: TGTGCCAGCAGCCCACTAGCGGGAGTAAGCACAGATACGCAGTATTTT

v_call: TRBV11-2
clone_size: -
j_call: TRBJ2-1
d_call: -
cdr3_aa: CASSLLPPGNNEQFF
cdr3_nt: TGTGCCAGCAGCTTACTCCCTCCGGGAAACAATGAGCAGTTCTTC

v_call: TRBV27
clone_size: few
j_call: TRBJ2-3
d_call: TRBD2
cdr3_aa: CASSMTSSWDTQYF
cdr3_nt: TGTGCCAGCAGTATGACTAGCAGTTGGGATACGCAGTATTTT

v_call: TRBV3-1/TRBV3-2
clone_size: -
j_call: TRBJ2-3
d_call: TRBD2
cdr3_aa: CASRPGLAAHTDTQYF
cdr3_nt: TGTGCCAGCAGACCCGGACTAGCGGCCCACACAGATACGCAGTATTTT

v_call: TRBV9
clone_size: -
j_call: TRBJ2-1
d_call: TRBD2
cdr3_aa: CASSVGGTSGYNEQFF
cdr3_nt: TGTGCCAGCAGCGTAGGAGGGACTAGCGGGTACAATGAGCAGTTCTTC

v_call: TRBV12-5
clone_size: once
j_call: TRBJ1-1
d_call: TRBD1
cdr3_aa: CASGDRGRGNTEAFF
cdr3_nt: TGTGCTAGTGGCGACAGGGGGCGCGGGAACACTGAAGCTTTCTTT

v_call: TRBV5-1
clone_size: -
j_call: TRBJ1-5
d_call: -
cdr3_aa: CASRADSDQPQHF
cdr3_nt: TGCGCCAGCAGGGCGGACAGTGATCAGCCCCAGCATTTT

v_call: TRBV5-1
clone_size: -
j_call: TRBJ2-7
d_call: TRBD2
cdr3_aa: CASSSLTSGGYEQYF
cdr3_nt: TGCGCCAGCAGCTCCCTGACTAGCGGGGGGTACGAGCAGTACTTC

v_call: TRBV5-4
clone_size: -
j_call: TRBJ2-3
d_call: TRBD1
cdr3_aa: CASSLRTGRYTYTDTQYF
cdr3_nt: TGTGCCAGCAGCTTGAGGACAGGGAGGTACACATATACAGATACGCAGTATTTT

v_call: TRBV5-6
clone_size: -
j_call: TRBJ2-2
d_call: -
cdr3_aa: CASSLRGLAGARYTGELFF
cdr3_nt: TGTGCCAGCAGCTTGCGGGGGCTGGCGGGGGCTCGGTATACCGGGGAGCTGTTTTTT

v_call: TRBV9
clone_size: -
j_call: TRBJ2-1
d_call: -
cdr3_aa: CASSPAGISYNEQFF
cdr3_nt: TGTGCCAGCAGCCCCGCGGGGATTTCCTACAATGAGCAGTTCTTC

v_call: TRBV19
clone_size: -
j_call: TRBJ2-7
d_call: -
cdr3_aa: CASSALQGPHEQYF
cdr3_nt: TGTGCCAGTAGTGCCCTACAGGGCCCCCACGAGCAGTACTTC

v_call: TRBV11-2
clone_size: -
j_call: TRBJ2-6
d_call: -
cdr3_aa: CASSPHGEPGANVLTF
cdr3_nt: TGTGCCAGCAGTCCCCATGGGGAGCCTGGGGCCAACGTCCTGACTTTC

v_call: TRBV6-5
clone_size: -
j_call: TRBJ2-7
d_call: -
cdr3_aa: CASRSLTGPYEQYF
cdr3_nt: TGTGCCAGCAGAAGCCTGACAGGTCCCTACGAGCAGTACTTC

v_call: TRBV7-3
clone_size: -
j_call: TRBJ2-7
d_call: TRBD2
cdr3_aa: CASSLRGGRLAGGLRSSYEQYF
cdr3_nt: TGTGCCAGCAGCTTAAGAGGGGGGCGGCTAGCGGGAGGACTCAGGAGCTCCTACGAGCAGTACTTC

v_call: TRBV9
clone_size: -
j_call: TRBJ1-2
d_call: -
cdr3_aa: CASSVASGALNYGYTF
cdr3_nt: TGTGCCAGCAGCGTAGCTTCAGGGGCTCTCAACTATGGCTACACCTTC